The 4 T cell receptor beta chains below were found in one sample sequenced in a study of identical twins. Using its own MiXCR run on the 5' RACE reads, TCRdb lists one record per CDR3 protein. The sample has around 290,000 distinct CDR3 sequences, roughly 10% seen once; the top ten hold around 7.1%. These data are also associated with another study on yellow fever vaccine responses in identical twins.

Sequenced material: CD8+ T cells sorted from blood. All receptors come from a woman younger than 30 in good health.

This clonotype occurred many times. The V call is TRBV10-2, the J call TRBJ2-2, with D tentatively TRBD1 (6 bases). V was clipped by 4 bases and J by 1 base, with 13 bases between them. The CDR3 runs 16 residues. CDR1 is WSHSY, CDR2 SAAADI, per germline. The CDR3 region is CASSGPGHKNTGELFF. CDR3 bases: TGCGCCAGCAGTGGCCCGGGACACAAGAACACCGGGGAGCTGTTTTTT.

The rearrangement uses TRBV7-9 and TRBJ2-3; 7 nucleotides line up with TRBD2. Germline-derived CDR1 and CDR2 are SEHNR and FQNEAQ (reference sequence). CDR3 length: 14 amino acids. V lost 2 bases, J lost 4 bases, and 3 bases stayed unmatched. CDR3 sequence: CASSLQREADTQYF. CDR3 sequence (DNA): TGTGCCAGCAGCTTACAGCGGGAAGCAGATACGCAGTATTTT.

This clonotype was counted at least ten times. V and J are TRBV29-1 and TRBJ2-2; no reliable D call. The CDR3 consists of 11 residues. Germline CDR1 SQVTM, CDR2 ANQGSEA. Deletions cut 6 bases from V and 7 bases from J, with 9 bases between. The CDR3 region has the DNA TGCAGCGTCCTATCCCGCGGGGAGCTGTTTTTT. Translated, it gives CSVLSRGELFF.

The CDR3 nucleotides read TGTGCCAGCAGTCCTCTACCCGGGACAGGAGACGGATTATTAAGCACAGATACGCAGTATTTT. Its translation: CASSPLPGTGDGLLSTDTQYF. The chain couples TRBV27 to TRBJ2-3; 8 bases match TRBD1. Trimming took 5 bases from V and 0 from J; bases not matched to a gene: 22. This CDR3 comprises 21 residues. Germline loops: CDR1 MNHEY, CDR2 SMNVEV (reference sequence).